This T cell receptor (beta chain) was retrieved from a study of control samples from healthy donors and cancer patients. Clones were read by immunoSEQ multiplex PCR, and TCRdb kept only the in-frame ones, dropping some. There are about 51,000 clones in the sample; approximately 80% occur only once, and 9.5% to 13% lies in the top ten. Sequencing was carried out using blood. The clonotype was recovered from a man between 65 and 85 years old in good health.

The CDR3 DNA reads as TGTGCCAGCAGCCTGTACAATGAGCAGTTCTTC. This gives the protein CASSLYNEQFF. The rearrangement joins TRBV4-2 to TRBJ2-1; D is ambiguous. Trimming shortened V by 4 bases and J by 4 bases, and 2 bases separated the two germline ends. This CDR3 is 11 amino acids long. Germline CDR1 reads LGHNA; CDR2 reads YNFKEQ.